This TCR beta chain was sequenced for a study of shared clonotypes between healthy human individuals. In the study overall: CD4 naive cells filled three plates per donor, CD4 memory three, CD8 naive two and CD8 memory one.

A CD45RA-negative memory subset and a CD45RA+ naive subset were separated from the CD4+ cells. The V gene end was trimmed by 2 bases and the J gene end by 8 bases; junction bases not matched to a gene: 7. Per germline, CDR1 MGHRA and CDR2 YSYEKL. This CDR3 region has 15 residues. In regard to this clone: What it binds is not known.

Whole-study results and caveats: In having few donors, the study represented limited genetic and exposure-history diversity.

The run depth of the assay was deep. This table comes from immunoSEQ multiplex PCR, and its TCRdb copy is limited to in-frame clones, with some not included. The data hold roughly 2 million clones, with approximately 94% observed a single time. J is TRBJ1-4 and V is TRBV4-1, with 8 nucleotides matching TRBD1. This sequence was found in a man aged 18 to 29 in good health. Sequences were obtained from naive CD4+ T cells sorted from blood. Indicated subset: CD45RA+ positively selected. In DNA form, the CDR3 reads TGCGCCAGCAGCCAATCGACAGGGGAGCTCGAAAAACTGTTTTTT. It yields the protein CASSQSTGELEKLFF.